The 20 T cell receptor beta chains below all came from one sample that was sequenced in a study of blood T cell repertoires in COVID-19. The table came from immunoSEQ multiplex PCR; TCRdb's copy has only in-frame clones and leaves some out. The data hold hundreds of thousands of clones, with approximately 90% observed a single time. The sequenced material came from PBMCs or T cells enriched from blood (not recorded which). The receptors shown here come from a woman between 18 and 29 years old who had recovered from COVID-19.

J is TRBJ1-1 and V is TRBV5-1; no firm D call. The CDR3 has 14 amino acids. The germline gives CDR1 SGHRS, CDR2 YFSETQ. V lost 7 bases and J 2 bases, leaving 15 bases between the germline ends. DNA of the CDR3: TGCGCCAGCTCTCCCACAGACCGCAACACTGAAGCTTTCTTT. It yields the protein CASSPTDRNTEAFF.

The chain carries TRBV10-3 and TRBJ1-2; tentative D call: TRBD1 (5 bases). V dropped 4 bases and J dropped 8 bases, with 20 bases sitting between them. The CDR3 sequence is 15 residues long. CDR1 is ENHRY and CDR2 is SYGVKD in the germline V gene. The CDR3: CAISAVGGRALGYTF. In DNA, the CDR3 is TGTGCCATCAGTGCGGTGGGTGGCAGGGCCTTGGGCTACACCTTC.

The gene calls are TRBV2 and TRBJ1-4; TRBD1 might be the D (5 bases). V was cut by 8 bases and J by 6 bases, with 13 bases left in between. This CDR3 region has 13 residues. Germline CDR1 is SNHLY and CDR2 is FYNNEI. The CDR3 reads CASLRGEDEKLFF. CDR3 in DNA: TGTGCCAGCCTGAGAGGGGAGGATGAAAAACTGTTTTTT.

The V call is TRBV25-1, the J call TRBJ2-1, with D possibly being TRBD2 (6 bases). V was pared by 4 bases and J by 4 bases, with 11 bases between. This CDR3 is 14 amino acids long. Germline CDR1 reads MGHDK; CDR2 reads SYGVNS. This CDR3 reads CASSGFGSYNEQFF. The CDR3, as DNA: TGTGCCAGCAGTGGGTTCGGGAGTTACAATGAGCAGTTCTTC.

CDR3 sequence reads: CASSKLGGANQPQHF. The CDR3 nucleotides read TGTGCCAGCAGCAAACTAGGAGGGGCCAATCAGCCCCAGCATTTT. The gene calls are TRBV7-9 and TRBJ1-5, with D perhaps matching TRBD1 (5 bases). The CDR3 is 15 amino acids. Germline assignment: CDR1 SEHNR and CDR2 FQNEAQ (reference sequence). Trimming removed 5 bases from V and 3 bases from J, with 14 bases in between. The entire variable domain, with the rest obtained from reference TRBV7-9 and TRBJ1-5, is as follows: DTGVSQNPRHKITKRGQNVTFRCDPISEHNRLYWYRQTLGQGPEFLTYFQNEAQLEKSRLLSDRFSAERPKGSFSTLEIQRTEQGDSAMYLCASSKLGGANQPQHFGDGTRLSIL.

The chain is built from TRBV19 and TRBJ1-5, with a possible D match to TRBD1 (5 bases). The CDR3 totals 16 residues. Germline V gene sequence: CDR1 LNHDA, CDR2 SQIVND (reference sequence). Trimming pared 5 bases from V and 0 bases from J, leaving 14 bases between. Written as DNA, the CDR3 is TGTGCCAGTAGTCCCGAGGGACTATATAGCAATCAGCCCCAGCATTTT. This codes for CASSPEGLYSNQPQHF.

The chain carries TRBV3-1 (or the pseudogene TRBV3-2) and TRBJ1-4, with D uncertain. This CDR3 comprises 14 residues. Trimming removed 2 bases at V and 6 bases at J, with 10 bases between. Germline CDR1 reads LGHDT; CDR2 reads YNNKEL (reference sequence). CDR3 DNA: TGTGCCAGCAGCCAAACAGAATCCTATGAAAAACTGTTTTTT. Protein: CASSQTESYEKLFF.

The gene calls are TRBV28 and TRBJ1-1; 9 positions match TRBD1. V was pared by 6 bases and J by 4 bases, with 12 bases of the junction left unmatched. CDR1 and CDR2 (germline): MDHEN, SYDVKM. This CDR3 comprises 16 residues. For the CDR3, the DNA is TGTGCCAGCAGCCGAATCACAGGGGGCTTCACCACTGAAGCTTTCTTT. Residues: CASSRITGGFTTEAFF.

This chain's CDR3 is CASNQGLLSGANVLTF. For the CDR3, the DNA is TGTGCCAGCAACCAGGGACTCCTCTCTGGGGCCAACGTCCTGACTTTC. The chain links TRBV2 to TRBJ2-6; D possibly corresponds to TRBD2 (6 bases). The CDR3 extends over 16 amino acids. V was pared by 7 bases and J by 0 bases, with 13 bases between. Germline CDR1 and CDR2: SNHLY and FYNNEI.

This clone was seen ten or more times. The chain carries TRBV13 and TRBJ1-6; D not resolved. Germline V gene data show CDR1 as PRHDT and CDR2 as FYEKMQ (reference sequence). CDR3 length equals 13 residues. V was cut by 3 bases and J by 14 bases, with 14 bases left in between. This CDR3 reads CASSFTVRGALHF. For the CDR3, the DNA is TGTGCCAGCAGCTTTACTGTCAGAGGAGCCCTCCACTTT.

The genes are TRBV7-3 and TRBJ2-7; TRBD2 matches at 13 bases. V gave up 5 bases and J gave up 0 bases; unmatched junction bases: 10. Looked up from germline, CDR1 is SGHTA and CDR2 is FQGTGA. The CDR3 contains 18 residues. The CDR3 spells CASSLRGGLAGSSYEQYF. DNA for the CDR3: TGTGCCAGCAGCCTCAGGGGGGGACTAGCGGGAAGCTCCTACGAGCAGTACTTC.

A remark on this clone: The same CDR3 arises from other DNA sequences in this sample as well. The chain uses TRBV6-2 or TRBV6-3 and TRBJ2-1; 7 nucleotides align to TRBD1. V shed 5 bases and J 4 bases; nucleotides not matched to a gene: 8. The germline gives CDR1 MNHEY, CDR2 SVGEGT. The CDR3 covers 15 residues. Written as DNA, the CDR3 is TGTGCCAGCAGTCCCCTGGGACAGACATACAATGAGCAGTTCTTC. It yields the protein CASSPLGQTYNEQFF.

The chain has TRBV5-1 and TRBJ2-7; no definite D call. This CDR3 is 11 amino acids long. Germline assignment: CDR1 SGHRS and CDR2 YFSETQ. Trimming removed 3 bases from V and 2 bases from J, with 3 bases in between. The CDR3 DNA follows: TGCGCCAGCAGCTCCGCCTACGAGCAGTACTTC. This translates into CASSSAYEQYF.

V and J are TRBV5-1 and TRBJ2-1; TRBD2 matches 14 bases. Looked up from germline, CDR1 is SGHRS and CDR2 is YFSETQ. The CDR3 loop spans 16 amino acids. J gave up 5 bases and V 5 bases, and 6 bases lay outside the gene matches. CDR3 amino acids: CASSPPGLAGDNEQFF. CDR3 sequence (DNA): TGCGCCAGCAGTCCACCGGGACTAGCGGGGGACAATGAGCAGTTCTTC.

The rearrangement links TRBV11-2 to TRBJ1-1, with D uncertain. Trimming removed 0 bases from V and 1 base from J, with 3 bases in between. Per germline, CDR1 SGHAT and CDR2 FQNNGV. This CDR3 contains 13 residues. This chain's CDR3 is CASSLDKNTEAFF. CDR3 bases: TGTGCCAGCAGCTTAGATAAGAACACTGAAGCTTTCTTT. Full variable domain (remainder filled in from reference TRBV11-2 and TRBJ1-1): EAGVAQSPRYKIIEKRQSVAFWCNPISGHATLYWYQQILGQGPKLLIQFQNNGVVDDSQLPKDRFSAERLKGVDSTLKIQPAKLEDSAVYLCASSLDKNTEAFFGQGTRLTVV.

The rearrangement links TRBV4-1 to TRBJ2-7, with 13 bases lining up with TRBD2. The CDR3 loop spans 20 amino acids. CDR1 MGHRA and CDR2 YSYEKL come from the germline V gene. Losses at the gene ends were 0 bases for V and 4 bases for J; bases not matched to a gene: 15. This CDR3 reads CASSQEEQKLAGGQKYEQYF. DNA for the CDR3: TGCGCCAGCAGCCAAGAGGAGCAGAAACTAGCGGGAGGGCAGAAATACGAGCAGTACTTC.

The chain is built from TRBV7-3 and TRBJ2-7; 7 bases fit TRBD1. Germline V lookup: CDR1 SGHTA, CDR2 FQGTGA. The CDR3 extends over 15 amino acids. Trimming took 1 base from V and 2 from J; bases not matched to a gene: 5. The CDR3 DNA follows: TGTGCCAGCAGCTTAATACGGGACAGAACCTACGAGCAGTACTTC. Residues: CASSLIRDRTYEQYF.

V usage is TRBV5-4 and J usage is TRBJ2-5, with D tentatively TRBD2 (6 bases). Germline lookup yields CDR1 SGHNT and CDR2 YYREEE (reference sequence). V was shortened by 2 bases and J by 5 bases, with 19 bases between the two germline ends. The CDR3 extends over 16 amino acids. The DNA of the CDR3 is TGTGCCAGCAGCTTTGGAAGTCATGTTCGGGGGGAGACCCAGTACTTC. Its protein product is CASSFGSHVRGETQYF.

The chain employs TRBV11-2 and TRBJ2-2; 9 bases agree with TRBD2. This CDR3 comprises 19 residues. In germline, CDR1 is SGHAT, CDR2 FQNNGV. The ends lost 2 bases at V and 4 bases at J; junction bases unmatched: 14. The CDR3 protein is CASSLILAGLGSGTGELFF. For the CDR3, the DNA is TGTGCCAGCAGCTTAATCCTAGCGGGGCTAGGTTCGGGCACCGGGGAGCTGTTTTTT. Looking up the rest from reference TRBV11-2 and TRBJ2-2 gives the full variable domain: EAGVAQSPRYKIIEKRQSVAFWCNPISGHATLYWYQQILGQGPKLLIQFQNNGVVDDSQLPKDRFSAERLKGVDSTLKIQPAKLEDSAVYLCASSLILAGLGSGTGELFFGEGSRLTVL.

This clone showed up just once. This chain joins TRBV7-2 and TRBJ2-2; weak D call: TRBD2 (5 bases). CDR1 is SGHTA and CDR2 is FQGNSA in the germline V gene. Trimming removed 1 base at V and 5 bases at J, with 8 bases between. CDR3 length: 14 amino acids. The CDR3 coding sequence is TGTGCCAGCAGCTTAGTACTAGGGACCGGGGAGCTGTTTTTT. It is translated as CASSLVLGTGELFF.